The entry below gives a single TCR beta chain sequence along with its context. Its antigen has not been determined. Base qualities are not provided; no much larger clone lies one nucleotide away. TCRbeta CDR3 regions were sequenced with the immunoSEQ Assay. After extraction, genomic DNA underwent amplification by bias-controlled multiplex PCR, followed by high-throughput sequencing. Turning to the authors' computational methods: To quantify the absolute abundance of every unique TCRbeta CDR3 region, sequences were collapsed and filtered. Usable DNA was measured by amplifying reference genes present in all nucleated cells, and TCRbeta template counts were normalized to that usable DNA to estimate T cell fraction. Repertoire TCRs were annotated as SARS-CoV-2-specific when V gene, CDR3 amino acid sequence and J gene were exactly matched to a known reactive TCR set. The reference SARS-CoV-2 TCR set was derived from MIRA and filtered for enrichment in COVID-19-positive ImmuneCODE repertoires, a step that removed public or cross-reactive TCRs. Using the MIRA antigens, annotated TCRs were further analysed by specific ORF or by position within an ORF. Breadth was defined as the number of annotated unique rearrangements divided by the total number of unique productive rearrangements, and depth was defined as the summed frequency of the annotated unique rearrangements. Two-sided Wilcoxon rank-sum tests were applied when comparing TCR breadth between groups. TCRdb carries this immuneACCESS record with in-frame sequences only. Its versions omit some clonotypes, under half of them owing to an unresolved V gene in the studies checked, with the rest unexplained. Clone size and the V and J calls come from that table; the DNA yielded D and trimming. The sample profile shows 400,000 to 450,000 clones; around 90% of them were found once. 12% of the sample comes from the top ten.

Its CDR3 holds 16 amino acids, cysteine through phenylalanine. The CDR3 DNA has 48 bases and is translated from base 1. After removal of 2 bases from V and 2 bases from J, the junction retains 6 bases not matched to a gene. CDR1 SGHDN and CDR2 FVKESK were looked up in the germline V gene. The treatment or condition label for this specimen denotes: roughly 19 received Ad26.COV2.S at low or high dose, single or two shots; roughly 5 received placebo; per-sample allocation not given. Repertoires of vaccine and placebo recipients were sequenced from samples taken on day 63 after the first injection. Between 29 July and 7 August 2020, Cohort 1b enrolled some 25 adults aged 18-55 years at one site in Boston, USA. Ad26.COV2.S was a replication-incompetent adenovirus type 26 vector that expressed a prefusion-stabilized SARS-CoV-2 spike protein derived from the original Wuhan strain. This entry belongs to a study of Ad26.COV2.S vaccination and SARS-CoV-2 variants (dated by TCRdb to about 2021). The study in broad terms: Donors in the vaccine arm were drawn from COV1001, a phase I-IIa trial of Ad26.COV2.S in healthy adults that was multicentre, randomized, double-blind and placebo-controlled. Ad26.COV2.S was administered intramuscularly at a dose of 5x10^10 or 1x10^11 viral particles, either as one shot or as two shots given 56 days apart. The specificity and breadth of SARS-CoV-2-reactive T cell receptors after Ad26.COV2.S vaccination were assessed by TCRbeta repertoire sequencing. The TCR-sequenced set comprised about 32 samples: about 19 Ad26.COV2.S vaccine recipients, 5 placebo recipients and 8 SARS-CoV-2 convalescent individuals. Trial participants were randomized into five groups of five: low-dose or high-dose Ad26.COV2.S given once or twice, or placebo on both occasions. Throughout the experiments and outcome assessment, investigators stayed blinded to trial group allocation.

Summary of the overall study and its limitations: The study was not powered for comparison of responses between vaccine doses or regimens. Vaccine and placebo recipients had comparable non-spike TCR breadth, which fits with the vaccine containing only spike. The authors noted that total T cell responses may have been underestimated by the TCR breadth and depth analyses. After vaccination, spike-specific CD8+ and CD4+ T cell responses were reported to show substantial breadth. Spike-specific TCR breadth was higher in Ad26.COV2.S recipients than in placebo recipients (P = 0.0014).

This chain joins TRBV14 to TRBJ2-7, with 10 bases aligning to TRBD1. The sample here was peripheral blood, taken in a trial of Ad26.COV2.S vaccine versus placebo. This TCR derives from a person aged 18 to 59 who received the Ad26.COV2.S COVID-19 vaccine or a placebo. The DNA is as follows: TGTGCCAGCAGCCAATCGAGGACAGGGGGAACCTACGAGCAGTACTTC. It codes for CASSQSRTGGTYEQYF.